What follows are 16 T cell receptor beta chains derived from one specimen sequenced in a study of T cell repertoires in cytomegalovirus infection. MiXCR, applied by TCRdb to the reads, yields one record per CDR3 protein. The sample carries hundreds of thousands of distinct CDR3 sequences, around 31% recorded once. These receptors' targets are unknown. The specimen was cultured CD8+ T cells from PBMCs, collected from culture after CMV antigen stimulation. The receptors originated from a human donor in good health (CMV status not recorded). Some clones in this sample may be carry-over from other donors' samples.

This chain connects TRBV7-9 to TRBJ2-2; D is perhaps TRBD1 or TRBD2 (5 bases each). The V gene lost 8 bases and the J gene lost 1 base, with 11 bases spanning the gap. CDR3 length equals 14 residues. Germline CDR1 reads SEHNR; CDR2 reads FQNEAQ (reference sequence). CDR3 coding DNA: TGTGCCAGCCGGGACGGAAAGAACACCGGGGAGCTGTTTTTT. It codes for CASRDGKNTGELFF. The complete variable domain, with remaining parts taken from reference TRBV7-9 and TRBJ2-2, reads DTGVSQNPRHKITKRGQNVTFRCDPISEHNRLYWYRQTLGQGPEFLTYFQNEAQLEKSRLLSDRFSAERPKGSFSTLEIQRTEQGDSAMYLCASRDGKNTGELFFGEGSRLTVL.

The rearrangement joins TRBV10-3 to TRBJ1-3; D not resolved. The length of the CDR3 is 15 residues. Per the germline V gene, CDR1 is ENHRY and CDR2 is SYGVKD. V dropped 4 bases and J dropped 0 bases, with 10 bases sitting between them. Here the CDR3 reads CAISGPGRSGNTIYF. In DNA form, the CDR3 reads TGTGCCATCAGTGGGCCGGGCCGCTCTGGAAACACCATATATTTT.

This clonotype occurred a few times. J is TRBJ1-6 and V is TRBV27; a weak D match, TRBD1 (5 bases). The CDR3 sequence is 15 residues long. V lost 4 bases and J 4 bases, leaving 11 bases between the germline ends. The V gene's germline CDR1 is MNHEY and CDR2 SMNVEV (reference sequence). The CDR3 nucleotides read TGTGCCAGCAGTTCCACGACAGTTTATAATTCACCCCTCCACTTT. This gives the protein CASSSTTVYNSPLHF.

V and J are TRBV2 and TRBJ1-1, with a weak D call TRBD1 (5 bases). Germline CDR1 reads SNHLY; CDR2 reads FYNNEI. With 11 bases removed from V and 7 bases from J, the gap between germline ends came to 17 bases. The CDR3 totals 12 residues. The CDR3 nucleotides are TGTGCCGACGACGGGGGATTCGGTGAAGCTTTCTTT. Amino acid sequence: CADDGGFGEAFF.

This clonotype has only a few counts. A read error is possible here, since a much larger clone lies one base away. J is TRBJ2-1 and V is TRBV4-3, with D unclear. Germline V CDR1 and CDR2: LGHNA, YSLEER. This CDR3 is built from 15 residues. The ends were cut back, 0 bases at V and 0 bases at J, with 6 bases in the middle. The chain's CDR3 is CASSQEKSSYNEQFF. The CDR3 DNA sequence: TGCGCCAGCAGCCAAGAAAAGAGCTCCTACAATGAGCAGTTCTTC.

The chain joins TRBV27 to TRBJ2-7; no reliable D call. The germline V gene has CDR1 MNHEY and CDR2 SMNVEV (reference sequence). Trimming removed 2 bases at V and 7 bases at J, with 15 bases between. The CDR3 sequence is 14 residues long. The CDR3 DNA reads TGTGCCAGCAGTTTAAATAGCCACTCCTCGGAGCAGTACGTC. This gives the protein CASSLNSHSSEQYV.

The chain couples TRBV19 to TRBJ2-1; 9 bases match TRBD2. Germline loops: CDR1 LNHDA, CDR2 SQIVND (reference sequence). V shed 4 bases and J 3 bases; nucleotides not matched to a gene: 4. The CDR3 length is 15 residues. CDR3 sequence (DNA): TGTGCCAGTAGTAGAGGTAGCGGGAGCTACAATGAGCAGTTCTTC. It codes for CASSRGSGSYNEQFF.

The chain combines TRBV27 with TRBJ2-1, with D unresolved. The V end was cut by 0 bases, the J end by 2 bases, with 11 bases between. This CDR3 spans 16 amino acids. The germline V gene has CDR1 MNHEY and CDR2 SMNVEV (reference sequence). CDR3: CASSLSTASAYNEQFF. CDR3 coding DNA: TGTGCCAGCAGTTTATCAACGGCCAGCGCCTACAATGAGCAGTTCTTC.

This clonotype has a handful of counts. The chain links TRBV12-3 or TRBV12-4 to TRBJ2-4, with 8 bases that match TRBD1. The CDR3 loop spans 16 amino acids. V trimming: 1 base; J trimming: 2 bases; junction bases outside the gene matches: 4. This chain's CDR3 is CASSLEPRGPKNIQYF. CDR3 bases: TGTGCCAGCAGTTTAGAACCCAGGGGGCCCAAAAACATTCAGTACTTC.

This clonotype was observed a handful of times. The gene calls are TRBV28 and TRBJ1-2, with 7 bases lining up with TRBD1. The CDR3 sequence is 18 residues long. Germline CDR1 is MDHEN and CDR2 is SYDVKM. After removal of 4 bases from V and 0 bases from J, the junction contained 14 bases not matched to a gene. Here the CDR3 reads CASSSPQTGRKANYGYTF. The DNA for the CDR3 is TGTGCCAGCAGTTCCCCTCAGACAGGGCGGAAGGCTAACTATGGCTACACCTTC.

The CDR3 sequence is CATSRDGQPQHF. The CDR3 DNA reads TGTGCCACCAGCAGAGATGGGCAGCCCCAGCATTTT. This chain links TRBV15 with TRBJ1-5; D remains unclear. The CDR3 runs to 12 residues. V lost 0 bases, J lost 7 bases, and 4 bases lay in between. The germline CDR1 and CDR2 sequences are LNHNV and YYDKDF (reference sequence).

This clonotype showed up many times. This chain joins TRBV7-8 and TRBJ2-5; D possibly corresponds to TRBD1 (5 bases). The V and J ends lost 5 bases and 5 bases respectively, with 15 bases between them. Per germline, CDR1 SGHVS and CDR2 FQNEAQ. The CDR3 is made up of 14 amino acids. The CDR3 spells CASSPQGDRETQYF. The CDR3 DNA is TGTGCCAGCAGCCCACAAGGGGATAGGGAGACCCAGTACTTC.

The chain carries TRBV15 and TRBJ1-1; D perhaps matches TRBD1 (5 bases). Trimming left V 1 base short and J 4 bases short, with 13 bases between. CDR1 is LNHNV and CDR2 is YYDKDF in the germline V gene (reference sequence). This CDR3 is 15 amino acids long. In nucleotides, the CDR3 is TGTGCCACCAGCAGAGTATCCGTTGGGGGCACTGAAGCTTTCTTT. Its protein is CATSRVSVGGTEAFF.

Many counts were recorded for this clonotype. The V gene is TRBV7-2, the J gene TRBJ2-7; D may match TRBD1 or TRBD2 (5 bases each). Germline CDR1 SGHTA, CDR2 FQGNSA. V was trimmed by 0 bases and J by 3 bases, leaving 9 bases between them. The CDR3 loop spans 14 amino acids. CDR3 in amino acids: CASSLAFGGYEQYV. The CDR3 coding sequence is TGTGCCAGCAGCTTAGCTTTTGGGGGCTACGAGCAGTACGTC.

This clonotype occurred many times. The chain has TRBV12-3 or TRBV12-4 and TRBJ2-2, with 7 bases lining up with TRBD2. V trimming: 11 bases; J trimming: 0 bases; junction bases outside the gene matches: 3. The CDR3 is 13 amino acids. CDR3 sequence: CAGGVANTGELFF. DNA of the CDR3: TGTGCCGGGGGGGTCGCGAACACCGGGGAGCTGTTTTTT.

This clonotype was seen ten or more times. This rearrangement joins TRBV6-1 to TRBJ1-5; D is undetermined. Germline CDR1 and CDR2: MNHNS and SASEGT. The CDR3 is 12 residues long. The V end lost 1 base, the J end lost 4 bases, and 2 bases lay between the germline ends. The CDR3 protein is CASSEVNQPQHF. The CDR3 coding sequence is TGTGCCAGCAGTGAAGTGAATCAGCCCCAGCATTTT.